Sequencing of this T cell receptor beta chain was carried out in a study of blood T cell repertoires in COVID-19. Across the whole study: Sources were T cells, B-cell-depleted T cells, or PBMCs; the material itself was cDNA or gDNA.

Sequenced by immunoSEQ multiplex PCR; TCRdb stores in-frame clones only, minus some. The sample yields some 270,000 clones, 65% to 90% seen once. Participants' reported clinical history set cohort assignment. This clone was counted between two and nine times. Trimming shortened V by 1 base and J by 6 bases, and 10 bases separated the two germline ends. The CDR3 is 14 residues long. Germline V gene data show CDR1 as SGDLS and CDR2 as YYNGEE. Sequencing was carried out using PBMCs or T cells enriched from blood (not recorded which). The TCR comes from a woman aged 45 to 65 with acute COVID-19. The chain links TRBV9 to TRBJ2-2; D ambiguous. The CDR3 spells CASSVQASPGELFF. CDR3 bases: TGTGCCAGCAGCGTACAGGCGTCACCCGGGGAGCTGTTTTTT.